This T cell receptor (beta chain) was captured by sequencing in a study of cytomegalovirus exposure and HLA in healthy donors. The CDR3 totals 14 residues. V trimming: 7 bases; J trimming: 3 bases; junction bases outside the gene matches: 6. Germline V lookup: CDR1 SGHDN, CDR2 FVKESK. Both 60 Vbeta primers and 13 Jbeta primers went into the PCR. Clones were read by immunoSEQ multiplex PCR, and TCRdb kept only the in-frame ones, dropping some. The sample comprises over 100,000 clones, 70% of which are singletons, and around 8.2% rests with the top ten. The chain joins TRBV14 to TRBJ1-5; 7 nucleotides agree with TRBD1. The sequence was collected from a man aged 30 to 45 in good health and CMV-seropositive. Source material: PBMCs. This chain's CDR3 is CASKGGQNNQPQHF. The CDR3 nucleotides are TGTGCCAGCAAGGGGGGACAGAACAATCAGCCCCAGCATTTT. Looking up the rest from reference TRBV14 and TRBJ1-5 gives the full variable domain: EAGVTQFPSHSVIEKGQTVTLRCDPISGHDNLYWYRRVMGKEIKFLLHFVKESKQDESGMPNNRFLAERTGGTYSTLKVQPAELEDSGVYFCASKGGQNNQPQHFGDGTRLSIL.